This paragraph reports one T cell receptor beta chain. This CDR3 is built from 13 residues. V was cut by 6 bases and J by 5 bases, with 13 bases left in between. Authors' data handling: Estimates of nucleated cell counts were drawn from the amplification of reference gene primers. The protocol was immunoSEQ multiplex PCR, while the TCRdb copy is restricted to in-frame clones and leaves out a portion. D and trimming come from the DNA, and the V and J calls and clone size come from that table. The table has about 150,000 clones, roughly four fifths seen once; the top ten hold roughly 15%. The record originates from a study of blood T cell repertoires in COVID-19. Across the whole study: Specimens from acute and convalescent COVID-19 originated in the United States, Italy and Spain. PBMCs, B-cell-depleted T cells, or T cells provided the cDNA or gDNA that made up the material.

The receptor's source is a human donor with acute or convalescent COVID-19. The donor label of this sample is uncertain. The rearrangement joins TRBV12-3 or TRBV12-4 to TRBJ1-2; tentatively, D is TRBD1 (6 bases). The sequencing sample was made of peripheral blood. As DNA, the CDR3 is TGTGCCAGCAGCGCCACAGGGTTTTATGGCTACACCTTC. It yields the protein CASSATGFYGYTF.